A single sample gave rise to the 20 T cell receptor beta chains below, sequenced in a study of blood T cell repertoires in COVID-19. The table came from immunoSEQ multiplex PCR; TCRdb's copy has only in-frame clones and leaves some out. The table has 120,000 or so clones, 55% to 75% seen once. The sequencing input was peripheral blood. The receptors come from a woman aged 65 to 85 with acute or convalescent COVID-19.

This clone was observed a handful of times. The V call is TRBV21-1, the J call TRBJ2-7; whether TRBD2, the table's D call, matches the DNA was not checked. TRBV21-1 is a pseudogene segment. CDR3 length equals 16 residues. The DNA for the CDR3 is TGTGCCAGCGAGGCCCTATGGCGGGGAAGGCCCTACGAGCAGTACTTC. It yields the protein CASEALWRGRPYEQYF.

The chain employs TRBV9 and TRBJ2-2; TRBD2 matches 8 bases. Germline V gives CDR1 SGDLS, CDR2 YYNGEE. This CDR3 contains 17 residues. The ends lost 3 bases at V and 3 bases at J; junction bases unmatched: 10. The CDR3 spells CASSDAPSGGDTGELFF. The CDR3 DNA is TGTGCCAGCAGCGACGCCCCCAGCGGGGGTGACACCGGGGAGCTGTTTTTT.

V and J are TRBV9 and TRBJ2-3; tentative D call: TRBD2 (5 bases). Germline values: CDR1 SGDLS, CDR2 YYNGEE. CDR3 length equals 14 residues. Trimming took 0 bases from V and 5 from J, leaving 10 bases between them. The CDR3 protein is CASSVVPEGDTQYF. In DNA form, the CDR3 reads TGTGCCAGCAGCGTAGTACCCGAGGGAGATACGCAGTATTTT.

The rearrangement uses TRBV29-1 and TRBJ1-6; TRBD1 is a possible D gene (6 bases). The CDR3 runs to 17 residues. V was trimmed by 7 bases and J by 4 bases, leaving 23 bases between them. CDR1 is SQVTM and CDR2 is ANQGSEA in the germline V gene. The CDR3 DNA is TGCAGCGGCCTTCGGTGGGGGCCCTATAATTATAATTCACCCCTCCACTTT. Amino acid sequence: CSGLRWGPYNYNSPLHF. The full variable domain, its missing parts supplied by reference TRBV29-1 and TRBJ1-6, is SAVISQKPSRDICQRGTSLTIQCQVDSQVTMMFWYRQQPGQSLTLIATANQGSEATYESGFVIDKFPISRPNLTFSTLTVSNMSPEDSSIYLCSGLRWGPYNYNSPLHFGNGTRLTVT.

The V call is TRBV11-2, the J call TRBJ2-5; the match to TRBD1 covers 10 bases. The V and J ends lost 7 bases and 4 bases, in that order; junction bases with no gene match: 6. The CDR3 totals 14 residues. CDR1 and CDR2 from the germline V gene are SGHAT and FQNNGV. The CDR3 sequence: CASTKTGGRETQYF. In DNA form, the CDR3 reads TGTGCCAGCACCAAGACAGGGGGCAGAGAGACCCAGTACTTC.

In nucleotides, the CDR3 is TGTGCCAGTAGCGGGAGGACAGGGGGGCCGGAGACCCAGTACTTC. Its translation: CASSGRTGGPETQYF. The chain recombines TRBV19 with TRBJ2-5, with TRBD1 identical over 10 bases. The CDR3 runs 15 residues. From germline, CDR1 is LNHDA and CDR2 SQIVND (reference sequence). Trimming cost V 6 bases and J 5 bases; bases outside gene matches: 9.

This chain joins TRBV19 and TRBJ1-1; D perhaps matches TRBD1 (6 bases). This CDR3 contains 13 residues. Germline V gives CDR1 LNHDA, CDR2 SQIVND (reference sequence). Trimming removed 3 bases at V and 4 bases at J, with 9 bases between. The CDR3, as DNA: TGTGCCAGTAGTATGCAGGGGATCACTGAAGCTTTCTTT. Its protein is CASSMQGITEAFF.

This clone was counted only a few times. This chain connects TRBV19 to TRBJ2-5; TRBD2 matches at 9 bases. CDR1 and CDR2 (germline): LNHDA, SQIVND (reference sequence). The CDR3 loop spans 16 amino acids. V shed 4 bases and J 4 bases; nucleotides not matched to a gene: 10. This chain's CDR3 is CASSKMSGRTGETQYF. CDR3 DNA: TGTGCCAGTAGTAAAATGAGCGGGAGGACTGGAGAGACCCAGTACTTC.

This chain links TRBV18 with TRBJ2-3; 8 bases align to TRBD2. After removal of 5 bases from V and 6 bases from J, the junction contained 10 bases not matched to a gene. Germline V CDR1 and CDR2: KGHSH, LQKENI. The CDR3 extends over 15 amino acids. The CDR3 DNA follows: TGTGCCAGCTCAGAGGGAGAGCGGGAGATTGATACGCAGTATTTT. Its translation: CASSEGEREIDTQYF.

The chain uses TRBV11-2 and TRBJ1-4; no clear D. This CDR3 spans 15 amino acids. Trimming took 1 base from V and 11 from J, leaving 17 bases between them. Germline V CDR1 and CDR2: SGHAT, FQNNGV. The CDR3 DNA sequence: TGTGCCAGCAGCTTAGGGTTTATCACAGCCGAGAAACTGTTTTTT. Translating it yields CASSLGFITAEKLFF.

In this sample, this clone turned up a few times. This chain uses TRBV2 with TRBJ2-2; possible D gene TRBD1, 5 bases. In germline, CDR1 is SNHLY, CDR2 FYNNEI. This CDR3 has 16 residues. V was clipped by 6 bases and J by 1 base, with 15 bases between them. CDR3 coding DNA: TGTGCCAGCAGGACCGACAGACCGGGGAACACCGGGGAGCTGTTTTTT. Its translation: CASRTDRPGNTGELFF.

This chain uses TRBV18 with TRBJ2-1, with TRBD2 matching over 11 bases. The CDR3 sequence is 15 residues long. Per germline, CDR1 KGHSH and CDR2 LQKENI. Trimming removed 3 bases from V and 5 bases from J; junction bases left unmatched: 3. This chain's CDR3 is CASSPLAGGDNEQFF. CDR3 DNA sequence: TGTGCCAGCTCACCCTTAGCGGGGGGGGACAATGAGCAGTTCTTC.

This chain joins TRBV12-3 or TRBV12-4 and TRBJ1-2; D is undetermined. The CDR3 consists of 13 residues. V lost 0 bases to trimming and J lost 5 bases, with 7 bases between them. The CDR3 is CASSLAGSYGYTF. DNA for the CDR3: TGTGCCAGCAGTTTAGCCGGTAGTTATGGCTACACCTTC.

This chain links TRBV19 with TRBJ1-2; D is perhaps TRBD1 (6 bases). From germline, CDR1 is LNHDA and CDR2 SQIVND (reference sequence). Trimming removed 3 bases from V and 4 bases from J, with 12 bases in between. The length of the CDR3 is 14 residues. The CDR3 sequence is CASSITLGAYGYTF. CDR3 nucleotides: TGTGCCAGTAGTATCACTCTGGGGGCCTATGGCTACACCTTC.

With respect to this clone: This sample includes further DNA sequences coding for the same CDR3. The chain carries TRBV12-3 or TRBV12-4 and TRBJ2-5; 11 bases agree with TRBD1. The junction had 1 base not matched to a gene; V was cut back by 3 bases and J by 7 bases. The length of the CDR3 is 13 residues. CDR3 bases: TGTGCCAGCAGTTTTGGGACAGGGGGGACCCAGTACTTC. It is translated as CASSFGTGGTQYF.

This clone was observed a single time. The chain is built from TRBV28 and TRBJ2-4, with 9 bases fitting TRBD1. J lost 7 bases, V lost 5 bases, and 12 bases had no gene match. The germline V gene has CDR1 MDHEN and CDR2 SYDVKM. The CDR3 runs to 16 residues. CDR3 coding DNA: TGTGCCAGCAGTCTTTTTACAGGGGGCGGAAGGAACATTCAGTACTTC. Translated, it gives CASSLFTGGGRNIQYF.

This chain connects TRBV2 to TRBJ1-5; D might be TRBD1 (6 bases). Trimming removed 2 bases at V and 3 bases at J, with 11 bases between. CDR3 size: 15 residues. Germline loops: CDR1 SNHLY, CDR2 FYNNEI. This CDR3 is CASSETDSYNQPQHF. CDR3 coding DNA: TGTGCCAGCAGTGAAACGGACAGTTACAATCAGCCCCAGCATTTT.

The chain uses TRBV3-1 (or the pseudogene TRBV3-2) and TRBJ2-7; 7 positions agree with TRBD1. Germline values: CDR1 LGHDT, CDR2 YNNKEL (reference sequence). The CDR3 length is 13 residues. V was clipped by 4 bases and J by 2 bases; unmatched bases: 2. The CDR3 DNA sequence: TGTGCCAGCAGCCCGGGACAGACCTACGAGCAGTACTTC. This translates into CASSPGQTYEQYF.

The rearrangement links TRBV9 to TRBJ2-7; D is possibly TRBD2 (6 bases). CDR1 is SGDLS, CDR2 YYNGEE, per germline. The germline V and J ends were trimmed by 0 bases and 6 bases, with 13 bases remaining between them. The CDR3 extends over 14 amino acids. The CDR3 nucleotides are TGTGCCAGCAGCGTAGGGCGCGGGATCAGCGAGCAGTACTTC. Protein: CASSVGRGISEQYF.

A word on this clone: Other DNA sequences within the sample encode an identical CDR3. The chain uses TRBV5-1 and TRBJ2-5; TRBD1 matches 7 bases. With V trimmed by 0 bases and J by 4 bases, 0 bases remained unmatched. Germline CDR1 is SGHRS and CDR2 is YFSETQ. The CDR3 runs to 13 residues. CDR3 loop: CASSLDRGETQYF. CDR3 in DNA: TGCGCCAGCAGCTTGGACAGGGGAGAGACCCAGTACTTC.